Described below is a single T cell receptor beta chain sequence and its context. With 0 bases clipped from V and 1 base from J, the junction kept 0 bases outside the gene matches. The CDR3 is 17 amino acids. In germline, CDR1 is SGHRS, CDR2 YFSETQ. This entry is derived from a study of cytomegalovirus exposure and HLA in healthy donors. PCR was performed using 60 Vbeta and 13 Jbeta primers. The method was immunoSEQ multiplex PCR; TCRdb's version includes in-frame clones alone and lacks a portion of them. Of roughly 100,000 clones listed, under 85% are singletons. The V call is TRBV5-1, the J call TRBJ2-1, with 14 positions matching TRBD2. The sequencing input was PBMCs. The TCR originated in a woman between 35 and 50 years old in good health and CMV-seropositive. CDR3 DNA sequence: TGCGCCAGCAGCTTGGGGACTAGCGGGGGGTCCTACAATGAGCAGTTCTTC. Protein product: CASSLGTSGGSYNEQFF. Based on the CDR3 plus reference TRBV5-1 and TRBJ2-1, the full variable domain is KAGVTQTPRYLIKTRGQQVTLSCSPISGHRSVSWYQQTPGQGLQFLFEYFSETQRNKGNFPGRFSGRQFSNSRSEMNVSTLELGDSALYLCASSLGTSGGSYNEQFFGPGTRLTVL.